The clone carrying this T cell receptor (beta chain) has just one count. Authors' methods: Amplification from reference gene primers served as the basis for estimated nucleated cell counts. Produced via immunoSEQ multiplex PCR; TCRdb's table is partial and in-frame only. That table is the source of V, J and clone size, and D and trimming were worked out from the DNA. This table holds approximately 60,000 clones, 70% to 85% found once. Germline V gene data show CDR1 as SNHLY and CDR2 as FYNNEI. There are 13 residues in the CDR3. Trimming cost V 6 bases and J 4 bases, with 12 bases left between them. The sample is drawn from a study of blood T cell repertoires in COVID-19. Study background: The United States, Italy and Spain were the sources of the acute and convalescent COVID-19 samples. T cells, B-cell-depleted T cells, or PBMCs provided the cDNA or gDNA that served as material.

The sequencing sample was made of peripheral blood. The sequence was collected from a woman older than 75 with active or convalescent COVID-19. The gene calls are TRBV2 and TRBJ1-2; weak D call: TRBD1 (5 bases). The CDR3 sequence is CASSRDSSYGYTF. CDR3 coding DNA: TGTGCCAGCAGCAGGGACTCCTCCTATGGCTACACCTTC.